This T cell receptor beta chain was captured by sequencing in a study of T cell responses to AZD1222 COVID-19 vaccine. Study-wide context: Whether given at about 4 or about 12 weeks, second doses were pooled.

V lost 5 bases, J lost 6 bases, and 11 bases stayed unmatched. Germline CDR1 and CDR2: MNHEY and SVGEGT. The CDR3 has 15 residues. Study results and limitations: Repertoire collection took place solely once the T cell response had peaked. Baseline testing showed seropositivity in only six or seven AZD1222 recipients. Spike-specific TCR breadth and depth rose after two AZD1222 doses.

Sequencing was performed with immunoSEQ multiplex PCR; in TCRdb, only in-frame clones are kept and a portion is missing. The table has about 120,000 clones, about nine tenths seen once. In regard to this clone: What it binds is unknown.

Material: peripheral blood, obtained on day 0 of AZD1222 vaccination. The receptor comes from an adult in good health. The rearrangement links TRBV6-2 or TRBV6-3 to TRBJ2-5; the match to TRBD1 covers 8 bases. CDR3 in amino acids: CASSLNLDRVQTQYF. For the CDR3, the DNA is TGTGCCAGCAGTCTGAATCTGGACAGGGTACAGACCCAGTACTTC.